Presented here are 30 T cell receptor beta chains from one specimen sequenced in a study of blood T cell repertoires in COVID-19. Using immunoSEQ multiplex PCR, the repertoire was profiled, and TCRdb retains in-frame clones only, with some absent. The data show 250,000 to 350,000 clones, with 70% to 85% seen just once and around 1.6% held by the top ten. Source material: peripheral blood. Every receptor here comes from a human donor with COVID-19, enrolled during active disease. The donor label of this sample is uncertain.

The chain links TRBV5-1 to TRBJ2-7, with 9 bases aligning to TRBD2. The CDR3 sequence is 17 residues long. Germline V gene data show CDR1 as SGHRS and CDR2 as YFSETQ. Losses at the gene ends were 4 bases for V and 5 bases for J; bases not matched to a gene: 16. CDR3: CASSVLAGQGPGDEQYF. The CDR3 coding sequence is TGCGCCAGCAGCGTTCTAGCGGGGCAAGGTCCAGGAGACGAGCAGTACTTC.

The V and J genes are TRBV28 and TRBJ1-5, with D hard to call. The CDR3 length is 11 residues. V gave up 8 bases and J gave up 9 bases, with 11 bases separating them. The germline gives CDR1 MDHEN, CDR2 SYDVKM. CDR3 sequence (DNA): TGTGCCAGCCCGTTACGAGGGCCCCAGCATTTT. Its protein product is CASPLRGPQHF.

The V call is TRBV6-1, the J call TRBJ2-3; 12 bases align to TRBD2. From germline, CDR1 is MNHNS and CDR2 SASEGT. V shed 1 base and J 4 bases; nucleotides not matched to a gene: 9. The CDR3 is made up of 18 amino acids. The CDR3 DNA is TGTGCCAGCAGTGAAGGTCGGACTAGCGGGGACTGGGCAGATACGCAGTATTTT. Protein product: CASSEGRTSGDWADTQYF.

The CDR3 reads CASSSLGGPETQYF. The CDR3 DNA reads as TGTGCCAGTAGTAGCTTAGGGGGTCCAGAGACCCAGTACTTC. The rearrangement joins TRBV19 to TRBJ2-5; D is perhaps TRBD1 (6 bases). Germline-derived CDR1 and CDR2 are LNHDA and SQIVND (reference sequence). This CDR3 spans 14 amino acids. V shed 4 bases and J shed 4 bases, with 13 bases lying between them.

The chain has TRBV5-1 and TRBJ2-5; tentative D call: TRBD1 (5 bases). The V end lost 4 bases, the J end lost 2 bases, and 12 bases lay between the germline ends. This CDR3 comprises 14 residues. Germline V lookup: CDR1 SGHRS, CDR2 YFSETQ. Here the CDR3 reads CASSPSTVQETQYF. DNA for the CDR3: TGCGCCAGCAGCCCCTCGACAGTTCAAGAGACCCAGTACTTC.

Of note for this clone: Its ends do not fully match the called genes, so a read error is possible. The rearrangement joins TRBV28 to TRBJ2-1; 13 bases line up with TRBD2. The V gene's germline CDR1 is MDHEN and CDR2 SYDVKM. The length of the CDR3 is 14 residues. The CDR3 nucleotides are TGTGCCAGCAGCCCTGTGACTAGCGGGAGGCCTATTATCTTC. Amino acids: CASSPVTSGRPIIF.

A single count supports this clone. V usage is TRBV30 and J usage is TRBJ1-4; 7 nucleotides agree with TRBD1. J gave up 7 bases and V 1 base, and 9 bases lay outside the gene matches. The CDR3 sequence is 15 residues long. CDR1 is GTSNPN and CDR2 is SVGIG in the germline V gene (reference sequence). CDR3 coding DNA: TGTGCCTGGAGTGACGGGACAGTTGGGATTGAAAAACTGTTTTTT. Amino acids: CAWSDGTVGIEKLFF.

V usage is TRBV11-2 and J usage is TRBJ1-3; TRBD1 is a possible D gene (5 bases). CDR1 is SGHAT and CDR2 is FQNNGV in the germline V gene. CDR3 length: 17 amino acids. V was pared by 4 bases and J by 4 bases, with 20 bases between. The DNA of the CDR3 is TGTGCCAGCAGCTATAGTCCCCTGGGGCGTCGGGGAAACACCATATATTTT. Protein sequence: CASSYSPLGRRGNTIYF.

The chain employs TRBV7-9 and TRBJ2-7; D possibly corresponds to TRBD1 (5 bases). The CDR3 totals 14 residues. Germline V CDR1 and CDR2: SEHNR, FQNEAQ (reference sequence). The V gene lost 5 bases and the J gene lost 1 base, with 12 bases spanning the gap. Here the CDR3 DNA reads TGTGCCAGCAGCCCCCGGCAGGGTTCCTACGAGCAGTACTTC. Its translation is CASSPRQGSYEQYF.

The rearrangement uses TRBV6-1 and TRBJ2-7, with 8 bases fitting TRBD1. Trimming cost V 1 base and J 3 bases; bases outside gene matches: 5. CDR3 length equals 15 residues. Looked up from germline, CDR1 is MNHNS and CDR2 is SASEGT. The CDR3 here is CASSEGAGGYYEQYF. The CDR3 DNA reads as TGTGCCAGCAGTGAAGGTGCAGGGGGCTACTACGAGCAGTACTTC.

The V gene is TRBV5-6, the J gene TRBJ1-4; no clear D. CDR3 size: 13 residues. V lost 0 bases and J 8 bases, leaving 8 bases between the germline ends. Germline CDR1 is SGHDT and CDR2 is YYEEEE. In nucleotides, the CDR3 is TGTGCCAGCAGCTTGGCCGGGATGGAAAAACTGTTTTTT. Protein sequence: CASSLAGMEKLFF.

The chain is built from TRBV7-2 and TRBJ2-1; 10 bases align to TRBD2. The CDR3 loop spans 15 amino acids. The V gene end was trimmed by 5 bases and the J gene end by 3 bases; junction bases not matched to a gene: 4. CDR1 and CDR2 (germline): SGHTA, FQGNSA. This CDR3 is CASSLRTSGYNEQFF. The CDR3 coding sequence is TGTGCCAGCAGCCTCCGGACTAGCGGCTACAATGAGCAGTTCTTC.

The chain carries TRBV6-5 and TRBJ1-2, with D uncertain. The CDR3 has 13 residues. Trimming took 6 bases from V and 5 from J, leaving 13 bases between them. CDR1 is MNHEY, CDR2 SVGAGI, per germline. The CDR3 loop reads CASSQSDSYGYTF. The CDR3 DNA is TGTGCCAGCAGCCAGTCGGACTCGTATGGCTACACCTTC.

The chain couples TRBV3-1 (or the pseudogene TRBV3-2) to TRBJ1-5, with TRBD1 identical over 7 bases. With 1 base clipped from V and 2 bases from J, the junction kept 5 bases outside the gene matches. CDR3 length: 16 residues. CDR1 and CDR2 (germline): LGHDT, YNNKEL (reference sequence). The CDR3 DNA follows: TGTGCCAGCAGCCAAGGACAGGGTGTGGGCAATCAGCCCCAGCATTTT. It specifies CASSQGQGVGNQPQHF.

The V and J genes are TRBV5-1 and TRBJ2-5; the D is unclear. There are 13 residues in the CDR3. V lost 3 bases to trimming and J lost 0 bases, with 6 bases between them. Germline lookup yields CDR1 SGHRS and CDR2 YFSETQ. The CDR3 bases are TGCGCCAGCAGCTCCCCTTACCAAGAGACCCAGTACTTC. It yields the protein CASSSPYQETQYF.

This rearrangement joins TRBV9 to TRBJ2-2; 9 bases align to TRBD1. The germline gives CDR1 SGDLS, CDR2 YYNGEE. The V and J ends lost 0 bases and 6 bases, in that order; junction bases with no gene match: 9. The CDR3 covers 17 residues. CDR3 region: CASSVDRGHNVAGELFF. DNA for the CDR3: TGTGCCAGCAGCGTAGACAGGGGGCATAATGTCGCCGGGGAGCTGTTTTTT.

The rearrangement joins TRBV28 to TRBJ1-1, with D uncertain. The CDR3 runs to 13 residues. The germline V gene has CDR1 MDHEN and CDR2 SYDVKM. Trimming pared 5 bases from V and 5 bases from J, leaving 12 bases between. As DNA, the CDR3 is TGTGCCAGCAGTCTCCGGGTCCAAACTGAAGCTTTCTTT. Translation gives CASSLRVQTEAFF.

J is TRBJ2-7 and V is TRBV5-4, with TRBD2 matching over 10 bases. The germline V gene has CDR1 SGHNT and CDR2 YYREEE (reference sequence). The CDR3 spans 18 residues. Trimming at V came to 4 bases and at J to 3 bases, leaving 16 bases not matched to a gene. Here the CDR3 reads CASSLGPNSGRHRYEQYF. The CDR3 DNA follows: TGTGCCAGCAGCCTAGGCCCGAATAGCGGGAGGCATCGCTACGAGCAGTACTTC.

CDR3 sequence: CSANARYEQYF. The DNA of the CDR3 is TGCAGTGCTAACGCGCGCTACGAGCAGTACTTC. This chain joins TRBV20-1 and TRBJ2-7; D is undetermined. The CDR3 runs 11 residues. The V end lost 4 bases, the J end lost 3 bases, and 7 bases lay between the germline ends. Per germline, CDR1 DFQATT and CDR2 SNEGSKA (reference sequence).

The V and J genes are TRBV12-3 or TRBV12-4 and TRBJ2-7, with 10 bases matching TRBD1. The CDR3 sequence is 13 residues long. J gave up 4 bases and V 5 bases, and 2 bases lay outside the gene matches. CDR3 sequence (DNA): TGTGCCAGCAGTAGACAGGGGGCATACGAGCAGTACTTC. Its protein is CASSRQGAYEQYF.

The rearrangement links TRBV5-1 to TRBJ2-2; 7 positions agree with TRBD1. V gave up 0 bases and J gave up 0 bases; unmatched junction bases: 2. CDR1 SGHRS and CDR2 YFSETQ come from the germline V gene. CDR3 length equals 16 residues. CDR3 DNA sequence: TGCGCCAGCAGCTTGGAAGGGGGCGCGAACACCGGGGAGCTGTTTTTT. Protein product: CASSLEGGANTGELFF.

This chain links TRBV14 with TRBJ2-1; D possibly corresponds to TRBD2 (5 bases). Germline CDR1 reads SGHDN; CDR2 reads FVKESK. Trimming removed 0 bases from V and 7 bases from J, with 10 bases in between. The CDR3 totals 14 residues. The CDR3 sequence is CASSQEGSWNEQFF. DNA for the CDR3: TGTGCCAGCAGCCAAGAAGGGAGTTGGAATGAGCAGTTCTTC. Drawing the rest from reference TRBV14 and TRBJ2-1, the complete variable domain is EAGVTQFPSHSVIEKGQTVTLRCDPISGHDNLYWYRRVMGKEIKFLLHFVKESKQDESGMPNNRFLAERTGGTYSTLKVQPAELEDSGVYFCASSQEGSWNEQFFGPGTRLTVL.

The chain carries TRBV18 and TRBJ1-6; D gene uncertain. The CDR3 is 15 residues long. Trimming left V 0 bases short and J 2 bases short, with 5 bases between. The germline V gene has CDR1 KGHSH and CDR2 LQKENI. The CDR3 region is CASSPPSAYNSPLHF. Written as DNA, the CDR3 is TGTGCCAGCTCACCACCCTCAGCCTATAATTCACCCCTCCACTTT.

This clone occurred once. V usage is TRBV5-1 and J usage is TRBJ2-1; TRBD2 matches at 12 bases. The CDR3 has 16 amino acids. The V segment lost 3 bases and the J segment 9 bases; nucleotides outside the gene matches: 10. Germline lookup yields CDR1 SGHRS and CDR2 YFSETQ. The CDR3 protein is CASSSLTSGSASEQFF. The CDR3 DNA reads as TGCGCCAGCAGCTCCCTGACTAGCGGGAGTGCTAGTGAGCAGTTCTTC.

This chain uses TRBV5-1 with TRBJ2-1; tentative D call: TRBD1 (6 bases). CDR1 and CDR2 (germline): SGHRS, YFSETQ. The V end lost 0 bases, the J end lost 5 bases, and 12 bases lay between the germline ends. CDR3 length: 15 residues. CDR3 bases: TGCGCCAGCAGCTTGGGCACAGGGTCCAACAATGAGCAGTTCTTC. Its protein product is CASSLGTGSNNEQFF.

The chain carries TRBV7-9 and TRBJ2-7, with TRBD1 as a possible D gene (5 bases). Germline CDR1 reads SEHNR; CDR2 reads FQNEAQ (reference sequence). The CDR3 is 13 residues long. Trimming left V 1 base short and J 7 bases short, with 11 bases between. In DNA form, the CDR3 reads TGTGCCAGCAGCTTAGGACAGTATGTGGAGCAGTACTTC. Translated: CASSLGQYVEQYF.

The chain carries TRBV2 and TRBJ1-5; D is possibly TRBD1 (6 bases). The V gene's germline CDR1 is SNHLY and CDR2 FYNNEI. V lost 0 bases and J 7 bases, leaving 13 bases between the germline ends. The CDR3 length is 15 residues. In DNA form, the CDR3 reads TGTGCCAGCAGTGAAGCGTTACAGGGACGCCAGCCCCAGCATTTT. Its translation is CASSEALQGRQPQHF.

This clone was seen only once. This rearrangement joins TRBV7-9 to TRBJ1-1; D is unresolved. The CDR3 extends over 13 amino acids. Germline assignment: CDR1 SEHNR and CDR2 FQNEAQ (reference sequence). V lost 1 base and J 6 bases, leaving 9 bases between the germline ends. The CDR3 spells CASSLDTIAEAFF. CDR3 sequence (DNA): TGTGCCAGCAGCTTAGATACAATCGCTGAAGCTTTCTTT.

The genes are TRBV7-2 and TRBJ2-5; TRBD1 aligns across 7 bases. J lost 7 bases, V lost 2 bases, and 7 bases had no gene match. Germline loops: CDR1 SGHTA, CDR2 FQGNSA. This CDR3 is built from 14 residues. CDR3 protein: CASSLYRGDGTQYF. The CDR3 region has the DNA TGTGCCAGCAGCTTATACAGGGGTGACGGGACCCAGTACTTC.

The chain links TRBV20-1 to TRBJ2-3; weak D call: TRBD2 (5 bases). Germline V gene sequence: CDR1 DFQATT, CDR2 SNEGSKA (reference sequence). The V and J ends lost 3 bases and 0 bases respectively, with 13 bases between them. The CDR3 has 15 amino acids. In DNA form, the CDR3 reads TGCAGTGCTAGTGGTGAGCGGCTTAGCACAGATACGCAGTATTTT. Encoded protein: CSASGERLSTDTQYF.